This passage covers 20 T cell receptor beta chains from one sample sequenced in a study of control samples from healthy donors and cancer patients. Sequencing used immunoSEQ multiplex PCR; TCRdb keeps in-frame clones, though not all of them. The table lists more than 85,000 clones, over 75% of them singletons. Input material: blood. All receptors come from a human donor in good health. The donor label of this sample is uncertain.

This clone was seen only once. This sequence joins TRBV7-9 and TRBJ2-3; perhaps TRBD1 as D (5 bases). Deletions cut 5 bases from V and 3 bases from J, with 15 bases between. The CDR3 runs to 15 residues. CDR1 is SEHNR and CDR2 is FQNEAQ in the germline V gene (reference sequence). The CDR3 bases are TGTGCCAGCAGCCCTTTTAGGGGCAAGACAGATACGCAGTATTTT. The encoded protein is CASSPFRGKTDTQYF.

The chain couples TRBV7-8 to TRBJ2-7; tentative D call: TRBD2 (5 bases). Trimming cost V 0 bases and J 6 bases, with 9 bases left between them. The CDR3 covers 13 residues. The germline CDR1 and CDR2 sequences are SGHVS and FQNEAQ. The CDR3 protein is CASSLARDGEQYF. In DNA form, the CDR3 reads TGTGCCAGCAGCTTAGCCCGGGATGGCGAGCAGTACTTC. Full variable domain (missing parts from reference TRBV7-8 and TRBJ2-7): GAGVSQSPRYKVAKRGQDVALRCDPISGHVSLFWYQQALGQGPEFLTYFQNEAQLDKSGLPSDRFFAERPEGSVSTLKIQRTQQEDSAVYLCASSLARDGEQYFGPGTRLTVT.

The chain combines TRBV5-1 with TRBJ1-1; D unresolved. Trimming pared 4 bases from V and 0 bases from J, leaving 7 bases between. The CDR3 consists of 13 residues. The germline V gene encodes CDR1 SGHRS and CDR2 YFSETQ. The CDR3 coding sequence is TGCGCCAGCAGCGCCGGAATGAACACTGAAGCTTTCTTT. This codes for CASSAGMNTEAFF.

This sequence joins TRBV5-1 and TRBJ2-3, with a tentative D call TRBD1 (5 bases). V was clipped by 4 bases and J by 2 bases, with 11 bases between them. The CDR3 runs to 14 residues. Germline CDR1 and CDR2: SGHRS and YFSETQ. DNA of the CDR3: TGCGCCAGCAGCAGGGGTATAAACACAGATACGCAGTATTTT. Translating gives CASSRGINTDTQYF.

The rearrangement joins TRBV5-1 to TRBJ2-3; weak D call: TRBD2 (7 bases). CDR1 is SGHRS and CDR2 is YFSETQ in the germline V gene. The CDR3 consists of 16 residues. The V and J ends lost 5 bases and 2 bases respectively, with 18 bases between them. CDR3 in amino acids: CASRGARGANTDTQYF. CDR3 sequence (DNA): TGCGCCAGCAGGGGAGCACGGGGGGCGAACACAGATACGCAGTATTTT.

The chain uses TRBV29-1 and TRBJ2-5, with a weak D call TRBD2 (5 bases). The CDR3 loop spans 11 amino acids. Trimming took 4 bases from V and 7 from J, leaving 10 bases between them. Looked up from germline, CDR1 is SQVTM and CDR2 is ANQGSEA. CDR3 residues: CSVAGKGTQYF. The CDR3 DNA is TGCAGCGTTGCGGGGAAGGGGACCCAGTACTTC.

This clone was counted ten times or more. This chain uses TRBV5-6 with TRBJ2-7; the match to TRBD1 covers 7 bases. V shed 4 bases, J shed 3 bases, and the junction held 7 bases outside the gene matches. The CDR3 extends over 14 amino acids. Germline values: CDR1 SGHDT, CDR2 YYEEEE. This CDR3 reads CASSAPGQNYEQYF. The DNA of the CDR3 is TGTGCCAGCAGCGCGCCGGGACAGAACTACGAGCAGTACTTC.

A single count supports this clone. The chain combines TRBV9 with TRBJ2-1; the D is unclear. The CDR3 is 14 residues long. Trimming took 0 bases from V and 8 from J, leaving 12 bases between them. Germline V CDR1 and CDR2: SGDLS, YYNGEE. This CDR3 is CASSVDPRPDEQFF. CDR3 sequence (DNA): TGTGCCAGCAGCGTAGACCCCAGGCCCGATGAGCAGTTCTTC.

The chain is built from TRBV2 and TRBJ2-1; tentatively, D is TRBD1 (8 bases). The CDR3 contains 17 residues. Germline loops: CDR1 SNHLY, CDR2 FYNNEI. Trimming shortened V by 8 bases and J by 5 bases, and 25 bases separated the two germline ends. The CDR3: CASGPLRTGREDNEQFF. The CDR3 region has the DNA TGTGCCAGCGGACCTCTGAGGACAGGGAGGGAGGACAATGAGCAGTTCTTC.

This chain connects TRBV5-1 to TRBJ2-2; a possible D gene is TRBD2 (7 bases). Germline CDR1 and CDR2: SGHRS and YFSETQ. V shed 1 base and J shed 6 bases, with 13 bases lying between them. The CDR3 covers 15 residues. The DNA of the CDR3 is TGCGCCAGCAGCTTGCAGGGGACTATCTCCGGGGAGCTGTTTTTT. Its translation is CASSLQGTISGELFF.

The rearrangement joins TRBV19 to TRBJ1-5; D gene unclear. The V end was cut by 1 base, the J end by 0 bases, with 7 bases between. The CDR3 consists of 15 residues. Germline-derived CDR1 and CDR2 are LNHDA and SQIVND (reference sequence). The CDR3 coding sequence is TGTGCCAGTAGTATAGCGGTTGATAGCAATCAGCCCCAGCATTTT. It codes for CASSIAVDSNQPQHF.

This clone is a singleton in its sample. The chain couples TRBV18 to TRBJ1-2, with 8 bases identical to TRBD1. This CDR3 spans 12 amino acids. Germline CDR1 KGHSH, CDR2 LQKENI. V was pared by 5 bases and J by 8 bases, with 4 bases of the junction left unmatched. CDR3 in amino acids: CASSGTGEGYTF. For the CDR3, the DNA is TGTGCCAGCTCAGGGACAGGAGAAGGCTACACCTTC.

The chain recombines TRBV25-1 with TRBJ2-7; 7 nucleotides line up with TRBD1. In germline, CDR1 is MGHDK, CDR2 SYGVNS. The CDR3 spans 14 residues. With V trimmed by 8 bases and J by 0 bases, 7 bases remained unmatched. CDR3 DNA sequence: TGTGCCAGCGTCGGGACAGCGGCCTCCTACGAGCAGTACTTC. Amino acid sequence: CASVGTAASYEQYF.

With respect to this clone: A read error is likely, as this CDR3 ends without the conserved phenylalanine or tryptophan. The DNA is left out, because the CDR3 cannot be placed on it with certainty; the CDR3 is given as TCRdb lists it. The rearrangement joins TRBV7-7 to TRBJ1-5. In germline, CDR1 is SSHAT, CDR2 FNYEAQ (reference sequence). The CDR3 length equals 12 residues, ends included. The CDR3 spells CASSHRAGRRNE.

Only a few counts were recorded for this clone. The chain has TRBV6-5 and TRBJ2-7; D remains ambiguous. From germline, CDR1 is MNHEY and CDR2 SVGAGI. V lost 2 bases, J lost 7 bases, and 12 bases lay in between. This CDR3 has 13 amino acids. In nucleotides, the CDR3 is TGTGCCAGCAGTTACGAAGTGCTGGGGGAGCAGTACTTC. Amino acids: CASSYEVLGEQYF.

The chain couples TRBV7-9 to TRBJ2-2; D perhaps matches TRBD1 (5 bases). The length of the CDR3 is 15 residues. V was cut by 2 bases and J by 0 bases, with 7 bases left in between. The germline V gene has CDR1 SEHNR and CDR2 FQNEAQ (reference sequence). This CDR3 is CASSLQGSNTGELFF. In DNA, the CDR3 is TGTGCCAGCAGCTTACAGGGCTCGAACACCGGGGAGCTGTTTTTT.

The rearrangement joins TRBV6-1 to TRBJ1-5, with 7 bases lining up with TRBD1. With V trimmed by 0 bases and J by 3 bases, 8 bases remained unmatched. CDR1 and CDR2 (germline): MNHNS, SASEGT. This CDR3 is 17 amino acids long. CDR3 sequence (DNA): TGTGCCAGCAGTGAAGCTCCGGACAGGTGGGACAATCAGCCCCAGCATTTT. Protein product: CASSEAPDRWDNQPQHF.

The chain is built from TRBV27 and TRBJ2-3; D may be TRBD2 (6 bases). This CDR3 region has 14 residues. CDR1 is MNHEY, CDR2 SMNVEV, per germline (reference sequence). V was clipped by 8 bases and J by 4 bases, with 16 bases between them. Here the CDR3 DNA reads TGTGCCAGCGGGCCGAGGGGAGGAGCAGATACGCAGTATTTT. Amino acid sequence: CASGPRGGADTQYF.

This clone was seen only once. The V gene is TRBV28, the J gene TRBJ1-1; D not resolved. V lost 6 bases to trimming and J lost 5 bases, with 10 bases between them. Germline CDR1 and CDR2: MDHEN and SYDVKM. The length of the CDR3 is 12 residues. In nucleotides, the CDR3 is TGTGCCAGCAGAAGATATACGACTGAAGCTTTCTTT. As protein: CASRRYTTEAFF. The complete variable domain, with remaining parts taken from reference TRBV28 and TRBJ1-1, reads DVKVTQSSRYLVKRTGEKVFLECVQDMDHENMFWYRQDPGLGLRLIYFSYDVKMKEKGDIPEGYSVSREKKERFSLILESASTNQTSMYLCASRRYTTEAFFGQGTRLTVV.

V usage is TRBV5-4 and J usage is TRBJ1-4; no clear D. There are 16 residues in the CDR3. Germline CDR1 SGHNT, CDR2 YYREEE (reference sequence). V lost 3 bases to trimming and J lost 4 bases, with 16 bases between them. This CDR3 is CASSSSYSGINEKLFF. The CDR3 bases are TGTGCCAGCAGCTCTAGTTACAGCGGAATTAATGAAAAACTGTTTTTT.